Reported below is one T cell receptor (beta chain). The ends lost 6 bases at V and 2 bases at J; junction bases unmatched: 8. The CDR3 has 16 amino acids. CDR1 is MNHEY, CDR2 SVGAGI, per germline. TCRdb reprocessed the RT-PCR reads via MiXCR and lists one record per CDR3 protein. The sample contains hundreds of thousands of distinct CDR3 sequences, about 14% of which appear only once. Sequencing input: memory CD4+ T cells from blood. The receptor comes from a female donor in good health, serving as a healthy control. The genes are TRBV6-5 and TRBJ2-2, with TRBD1 matching over 8 bases. Here the CDR3 DNA reads TGTGCCAGCAGCTACCTGGACAGGGCAAACACCGGGGAGCTGTTTTTT. Encoded protein: CASSYLDRANTGELFF.